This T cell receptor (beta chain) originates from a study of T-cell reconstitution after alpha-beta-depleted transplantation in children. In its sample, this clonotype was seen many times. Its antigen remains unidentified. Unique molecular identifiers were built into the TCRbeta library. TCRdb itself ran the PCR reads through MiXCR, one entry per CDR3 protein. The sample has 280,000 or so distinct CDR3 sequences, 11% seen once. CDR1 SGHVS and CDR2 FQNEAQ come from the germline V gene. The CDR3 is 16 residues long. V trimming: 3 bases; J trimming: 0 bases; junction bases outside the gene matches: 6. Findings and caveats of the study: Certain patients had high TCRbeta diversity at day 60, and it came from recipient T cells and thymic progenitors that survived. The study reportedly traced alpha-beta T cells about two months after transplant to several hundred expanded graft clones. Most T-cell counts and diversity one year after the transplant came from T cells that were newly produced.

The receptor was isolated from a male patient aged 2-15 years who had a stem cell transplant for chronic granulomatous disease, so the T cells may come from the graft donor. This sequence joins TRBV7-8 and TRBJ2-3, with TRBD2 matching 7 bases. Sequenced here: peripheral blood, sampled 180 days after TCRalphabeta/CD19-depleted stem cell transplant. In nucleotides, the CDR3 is TGTGCCAGCAGCTTCCCAGCGGGACCGAGCACAGATACGCAGTATTTT. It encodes CASSFPAGPSTDTQYF.